This paragraph reports one T cell receptor beta chain. The data derive from a study of cytomegalovirus exposure and HLA in healthy donors. The table came from immunoSEQ multiplex PCR; TCRdb's copy has only in-frame clones and leaves some out. The sample consists of roughly 70,000 clones, about 82% of them appearing once. The CDR3 consists of 14 residues. Germline CDR1 LNHDA, CDR2 SQIVND (reference sequence). The ends were cut back, 5 bases at V and 2 bases at J, with 12 bases in the middle. This chain links TRBV19 with TRBJ1-2, with D unclear. This TCR was recovered from a man aged 25 to 40 in good health and CMV-seronegative. Sequenced input: PBMCs. In DNA, the CDR3 is TGTGCCAGTAGTGCCAAGCTACAGAACTATGGCTACACCTTC. Its protein is CASSAKLQNYGYTF.